These 14 T cell receptor beta chains share one sample of origin, sequenced in a study of blood T cells in healthy people across ages. The authors ran a second PCR of about 6 to 11 cycles using a sample-barcoded 5' primer and a J-beta primer mix. MiXCR was run by TCRdb on the 5' RACE reads, yielding one entry per CDR3 protein. The data contain some 1.1 million distinct CDR3 sequences, around two fifths of them singletons. The source material was blood. These receptors originate from a man aged 18 to 30 in good health.

This clonotype has just a few counts. CDR3 nucleotides: TGCGCCAGCAGCCAAGATACAGGGGAGGGTGAAAAACTGTTTTTT. Its translation is CASSQDTGEGEKLFF. The rearrangement links TRBV4-3 to TRBJ1-4; 7 nucleotides align to TRBD1. With 0 bases clipped from V and 7 bases from J, the junction kept 5 bases outside the gene matches. Germline V gene lookup returns CDR1 LGHNA and CDR2 YSLEER. The CDR3 is made up of 15 amino acids.

The gene calls are TRBV7-2 and TRBJ2-3, with D possibly TRBD1 on 6 matching bases. In germline, CDR1 is SGHTA, CDR2 FQGNSA. CDR3 length equals 16 residues. The ends were cut back, 1 base at V and 2 bases at J, with 13 bases in the middle. The CDR3 loop is CASSLGTDRNTDTQYF. The CDR3 DNA sequence: TGTGCCAGCAGCTTAGGCACGGACAGAAACACAGATACGCAGTATTTT.

The J gene is TRBJ1-1, the V gene TRBV28, with D possibly being TRBD1 (5 bases). The germline V gene encodes CDR1 MDHEN and CDR2 SYDVKM. The CDR3 has 14 amino acids. The germline V and J ends were trimmed by 7 bases and 4 bases, with 16 bases remaining between them. The CDR3 bases are TGTGCCAGCACCTGGGAGGGGTACGGCACTGAAGCTTTCTTT. Encoded protein: CASTWEGYGTEAFF.

This clonotype showed up just once. This chain joins TRBV12-3 or TRBV12-4 and TRBJ2-3; D possibly matches TRBD1 or TRBD2 (5 bases each). Deletions cut 7 bases from V and 2 bases from J, with 16 bases between. The length of the CDR3 is 15 residues. The CDR3 region is CASTHRGRNTDTQYF. CDR3 coding DNA: TGTGCCAGCACCCATCGGGGACGGAACACAGATACGCAGTATTTT.

This chain joins TRBV29-1 and TRBJ2-2, with TRBD1 identical over 7 bases. V was clipped by 0 bases and J by 5 bases; unmatched bases: 9. From germline, CDR1 is SQVTM and CDR2 ANQGSEA. This CDR3 is 16 amino acids long. The CDR3 spells CSVEDQGDSRTGELFF. DNA for the CDR3: TGCAGCGTTGAAGATCAAGGGGACAGCCGGACCGGGGAGCTGTTTTTT.

Comments on this clonotype: The junction does not match germline at one end; this may be a read error. The chain is built from TRBV10-3 and TRBJ2-1, with 15 positions matching TRBD2. The CDR3 has 19 amino acids. Germline CDR1 ENHRY, CDR2 SYGVKD. The CDR3 sequence is CATNGGTSGGQSSYNERYF. CDR3 DNA sequence: TGTGCCACGAACGGAGGGACTAGCGGGGGGCAAAGCTCCTACAATGAGCGGTACTTC.

This rearrangement joins TRBV2 to TRBJ2-6, with 9 bases lining up with TRBD1. The CDR3 has 14 amino acids. J gave up 3 bases and V 9 bases, and 3 bases lay outside the gene matches. The germline V gene has CDR1 SNHLY and CDR2 FYNNEI. For the CDR3, the DNA is TGTGCCAGGGGACAGGGAGGTGGGGCCAACGTCCTGACTTTC. The encoded protein is CARGQGGGANVLTF.

About this clonotype itself: A much larger clone sits a single nucleotide away, making a read error possible. The chain combines TRBV20-1 with TRBJ1-3, with D possibly being TRBD1 (6 bases). Germline-derived CDR1 and CDR2 are DFQATT and SNEGSKA (reference sequence). V was trimmed by 2 bases and J by 2 bases, leaving 13 bases between them. The CDR3 is made up of 15 amino acids. In DNA form, the CDR3 reads TGCAGTGCTAGACATCAGCGGACAGCTGGAAACACCATATATTTT. Translation gives CSARHQRTAGNTIYF.

The chain combines TRBV5-1 with TRBJ1-2; D gene uncertain. CDR1 and CDR2 from the germline V gene are SGHRS and YFSETQ. This CDR3 spans 13 amino acids. V lost 2 bases and J 4 bases, leaving 9 bases between the germline ends. The CDR3 nucleotides read TGCGCCAGCAGCTTCCGAGAACCCTATGGCTACACCTTC. As protein: CASSFREPYGYTF.

The DNA for the CDR3 is TGTGCCAGCAGCTTTTTTTCCAGACGGGTTGAGCAGTACTTC. Its protein product is CASSFFSRRVEQYF. V is TRBV7-9 and J is TRBJ2-7; D unresolved. Germline V lookup: CDR1 SEHNR, CDR2 FQNEAQ (reference sequence). V gave up 3 bases and J gave up 7 bases, with 16 bases separating them. This CDR3 is 14 amino acids long.

This clonotype was seen a few times. The chain uses TRBV12-3 or TRBV12-4 and TRBJ2-7; possible D gene TRBD2, 6 bases. V dropped 6 bases and J dropped 2 bases, with 11 bases sitting between them. This CDR3 comprises 13 residues. CDR3 residues: CASSRGGAYEQYF. The CDR3 region has the DNA TGTGCCAGCAGCCGAGGCGGGGCCTACGAGCAGTACTTC.

This clonotype was seen many times. CDR3 DNA sequence: TGTGCCAGCAGCTTCGGACAGGGGAACACTGAAGCTTTCTTT. Protein sequence: CASSFGQGNTEAFF. The V gene is TRBV12-3 or TRBV12-4, the J gene TRBJ1-1; 8 nucleotides line up with TRBD1. The CDR3 sequence is 14 residues long. The V and J ends lost 6 bases and 1 base, in that order; junction bases with no gene match: 4.

The chain uses TRBV6-1 and TRBJ2-1; D not certain. Trimming cost V 1 base and J 0 bases, with 7 bases left between them. Germline lookup yields CDR1 MNHNS and CDR2 SASEGT. The CDR3 runs to 15 residues. CDR3 nucleotide sequence: TGTGCCAGCAGTGAAGTGGATAGCTCCTACAATGAGCAGTTCTTC. Translating it yields CASSEVDSSYNEQFF.

V gene TRBV2 combines with J gene TRBJ2-1; 7 positions match TRBD1. This CDR3 comprises 14 residues. CDR1 is SNHLY, CDR2 FYNNEI, per germline. The V and J ends lost 6 bases and 3 bases, in that order; junction bases with no gene match: 5. As DNA, the CDR3 is TGTGCCAGCAGCCACCGGACAGGCTACAATGAGCAGTTCTTC. Protein product: CASSHRTGYNEQFF.